This TCR beta chain is drawn from a study of blood T cell repertoires in COVID-19. For the study at large: The study counted Cohort 3 donors as recovered given two negative PCRs, clearance, or symptom resolution. Some COVID-19 samples were acute and others convalescent; all came from the United States, Italy and Spain. PBMCs, B-cell-depleted T cells, or T cells were the source of the cDNA or gDNA that made up the material.

Sequencing used immunoSEQ multiplex PCR; TCRdb keeps in-frame clones, though not all of them. The table shows over 110,000 clones, with approximately 80% occurring only once. Allocation to cohorts depended on clinical history reported by the participants. Germline V gene data show CDR1 as MNHEY and CDR2 as SMNVEV (reference sequence). CDR3 length: 16 residues. The V end lost 5 bases, the J end lost 3 bases, and 18 bases lay between the germline ends. The rearrangement links TRBV27 to TRBJ2-3; D is perhaps TRBD2 (5 bases). The material sequenced was PBMCs or T cells enriched from blood (not recorded which). The sequence derives from a man between 45 and 60 years old in a cohort exposed to, infected with or recovered from COVID-19 (not recorded which). The CDR3 DNA is TGTGCCAGCAGTCCCTTTATTACGGGATTGACAGATACGCAGTATTTT. Translated, it gives CASSPFITGLTDTQYF.